Sequencing of this TCR beta chain was carried out in a study of T cells of healthy individuals. Each CDR3 protein gets one entry after TCRdb re-called the 5' RACE reads with MiXCR. The table has roughly 87,000 distinct CDR3 sequences, around 17% seen once. Germline loops: CDR1 KGHSH, CDR2 LQKENI. This CDR3 comprises 12 residues. The V end lost 6 bases, the J end lost 10 bases, and 15 bases lay between the germline ends. This clonotype was sampled from a human donor in good health. The chain has TRBV18 and TRBJ1-1, with D tentatively TRBD1 (6 bases). The CDR3 protein is CASSPRGEGAFF. The CDR3 bases are TGTGCCAGCTCGCCCAGGGGTGAGGGAGCTTTCTTT.